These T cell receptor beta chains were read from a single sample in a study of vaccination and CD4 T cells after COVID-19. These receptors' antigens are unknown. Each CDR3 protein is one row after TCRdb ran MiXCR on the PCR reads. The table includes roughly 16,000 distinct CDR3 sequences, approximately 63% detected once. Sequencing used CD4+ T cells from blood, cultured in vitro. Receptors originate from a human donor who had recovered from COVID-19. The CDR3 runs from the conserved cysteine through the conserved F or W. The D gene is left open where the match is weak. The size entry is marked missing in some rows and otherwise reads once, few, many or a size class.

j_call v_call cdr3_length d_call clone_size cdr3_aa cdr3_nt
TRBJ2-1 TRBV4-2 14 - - CASSQEPSAGGQFF TGTGCCAGCAGCCAAGAACCGTCGGCCGGAGGGCAGTTCTTC
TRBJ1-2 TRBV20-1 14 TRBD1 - CSATGQVANYGYTF TGCAGTGCTACCGGACAGGTCGCTAACTATGGCTACACCTTC
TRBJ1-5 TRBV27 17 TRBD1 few CASRTLQGTGLNQPQHF TGTGCCAGCAGGACCCTACAGGGGACAGGCCTCAATCAGCCCCAGCATTTT
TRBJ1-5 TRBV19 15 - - CASSKTPPGYYPQHF TGTGCCAGTAGCAAGACGCCTCCGGGGTATTATCCCCAGCATTTT
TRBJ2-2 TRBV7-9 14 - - CASSFWAGAGELFF TGTGCCAGCAGCTTCTGGGCAGGGGCCGGGGAGCTGTTTTTT
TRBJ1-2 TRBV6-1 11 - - CASTRNYGYTF TGTGCCAGCACCAGGAACTATGGCTACACCTTC
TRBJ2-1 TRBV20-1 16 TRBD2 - CSARLAGGQGNNEQFF TGCAGTGCTAGACTAGCGGGGGGTCAGGGTAACAATGAGCAGTTCTTC
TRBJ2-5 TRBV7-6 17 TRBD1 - CASSLTDRGEGQETQYF TGTGCCAGCAGCTTAACGGACAGGGGAGAGGGCCAAGAGACCCAGTACTTC
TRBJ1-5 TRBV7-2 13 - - CASSLRSDQPQHF TGTGCCAGCAGCCTTAGGTCGGATCAGCCCCAGCATTTT
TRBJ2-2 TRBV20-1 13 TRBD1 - CSARVQGVGELFF TGCAGTGCTAGAGTCCAGGGGGTCGGGGAGCTGTTTTTT
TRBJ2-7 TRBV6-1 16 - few CASSGKDVDLNYEQYF TGTGCCAGCAGTGGGAAAGACGTTGACCTAAACTACGAGCAGTACTTC
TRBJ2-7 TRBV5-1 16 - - CASSLIWGSPSAEQYF TGCGCCAGCAGCTTGATCTGGGGATCACCCTCCGCCGAGCAGTACTTC
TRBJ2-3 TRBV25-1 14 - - CAAQKQAGTDTQYF TGTGCCGCCCAAAAACAGGCGGGCACAGATACGCAGTATTTT
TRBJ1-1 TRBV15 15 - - CATSRVGGVNTEAFF TGTGCCACCAGCAGGGTTGGGGGGGTAAACACTGAAGCTTTCTTT
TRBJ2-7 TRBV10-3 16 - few CAISERGGGNGLQQYF TGTGCCATCAGTGAAAGGGGTGGCGGCAATGGCCTCCAGCAGTACTTC
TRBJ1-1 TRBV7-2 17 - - CASSLFLGRGGGGEAFF TGTGCCAGCAGCTTATTCTTGGGGCGGGGGGGCGGGGGGGAAGCTTTCTTT
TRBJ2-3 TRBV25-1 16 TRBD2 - CASTGTSGMWGNTQYF TGTGCCAGCACCGGGACTAGCGGGATGTGGGGAAATACGCAGTATTTT
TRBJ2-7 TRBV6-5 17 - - CASSSIGQSLSSYEQYF TGTGCCAGCAGTTCAATAGGACAGAGCCTGAGCTCCTACGAGCAGTACTTC
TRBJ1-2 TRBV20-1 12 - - CSLGRSNYGYTF TGCAGCCTAGGGAGGTCTAACTATGGCTACACCTTC
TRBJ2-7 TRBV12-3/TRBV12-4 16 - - CASSLWLANIPLEQYF TGTGCCAGCAGTTTGTGGCTAGCGAACATCCCTCTCGAGCAGTACTTC
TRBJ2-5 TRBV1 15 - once CTSSPGLASQETQYF TGCACCAGCAGCCCCGGACTGGCCTCCCAAGAGACCCAGTACTTC
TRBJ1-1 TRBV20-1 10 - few CSARVRDAFF TGCAGTGCTAGAGTTAGGGACGCTTTCTTT
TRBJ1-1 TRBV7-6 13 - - CASSFKMNTEAFF TGTGCCAGCAGCTTTAAAATGAACACTGAAGCTTTCTTT
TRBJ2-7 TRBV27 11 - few CASSQLGEQYF TGTGCCAGCAGCCAGTTGGGGGAGCAGTACTTC
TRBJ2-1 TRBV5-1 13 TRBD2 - CASSSSGDNEQFF TGCGCCAGCAGCTCCAGCGGGGACAATGAGCAGTTCTTC
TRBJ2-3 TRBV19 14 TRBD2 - CASSMGRVRYTQYF TGTGCCAGTAGTATGGGGAGGGTTCGGTATACGCAGTATTTT
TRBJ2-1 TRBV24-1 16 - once CATSPGTASRPMKQFF TGTGCCACCAGCCCAGGGACCGCGAGCCGACCAATGAAGCAGTTCTTC
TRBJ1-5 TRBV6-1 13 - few CASNPLGGQPQHF TGTGCCAGCAACCCCCTGGGGGGTCAGCCCCAGCATTTT
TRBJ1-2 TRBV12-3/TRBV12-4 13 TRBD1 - CASSLWDRTGYTF TGTGCCAGCAGTTTATGGGACAGAACTGGCTACACCTTC
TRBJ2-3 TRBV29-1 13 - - CSVSPPSTDTQYF TGCAGCGTTAGTCCGCCTAGCACAGATACGCAGTATTTT
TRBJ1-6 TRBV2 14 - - CASSLADVDSPLHF TGTGCCAGCAGCCTGGCGGATGTGGATTCACCCCTCCACTTT
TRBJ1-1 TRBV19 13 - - CASSITARTEAFF TGTGCCAGTAGTATAACAGCGAGAACTGAAGCTTTCTTT
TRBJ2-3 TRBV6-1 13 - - CASSELGGYTQYF TGTGCCAGCAGTGAACTTGGGGGATATACGCAGTATTTT
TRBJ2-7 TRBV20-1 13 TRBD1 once CSAPTGGPYEQYF TGCAGTGCCCCGACAGGGGGCCCCTACGAGCAGTACTTC
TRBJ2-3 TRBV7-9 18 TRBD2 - CASSPRPGLAGLTDTQYF TGTGCCAGCAGCCCACGACCGGGACTAGCGGGGCTCACAGATACGCAGTATTTT
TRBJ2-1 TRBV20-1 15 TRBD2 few CSARRSGRGYNEQFF TGCAGTGCTAGACGCAGCGGGAGGGGATACAATGAGCAGTTCTTC
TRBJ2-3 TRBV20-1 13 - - CSVPPTATDTQYF TGCAGTGTTCCCCCGACCGCCACAGATACGCAGTATTTT
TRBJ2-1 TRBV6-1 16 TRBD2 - CASRDGTSGRGNEQFF TGTGCCAGCAGGGACGGGACTAGCGGGAGAGGCAATGAGCAGTTCTTC
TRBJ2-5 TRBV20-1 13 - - CSARTSPQETQYF TGCAGTGCTAGGACAAGCCCTCAGGAGACCCAGTACTTC
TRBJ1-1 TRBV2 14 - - CASTFRTANTEAFF TGTGCCAGCACCTTTAGGACGGCGAACACTGAAGCTTTCTTT